Reported below is one T cell receptor (beta chain). This entry is derived from a study of blood T cell repertoires in COVID-19. Study background: COVID-19 samples collected from the United States, Italy and Spain covered acute and convalescent phases.

This CDR3 region has 14 residues. Germline loops: CDR1 LNHDA, CDR2 SQIVND (reference sequence). Trimming removed 6 bases from V and 1 base from J; junction bases left unmatched: 5. In assigning cohorts, the study relied on participant-reported clinical history. Original processing notes: The authors estimated nucleated cell counts from reference gene primer amplification. Sequenced by immunoSEQ multiplex PCR; TCRdb stores in-frame clones only, minus some. D and trimming were read from the DNA, whereas the V and J calls and clone size are those reported in that table. This sample has roughly 500,000 clones, with approximately 90% found just once.

This sequence was found in a woman in her thirties or forties who had recovered from COVID-19. The sample consisted of PBMCs or T cells enriched from blood (not recorded which). J is TRBJ1-2 and V is TRBV19; 7 bases are a match to TRBD1. The CDR3 bases are TGTGCCAGTAGCACAGGGGACCTTAACTATGGCTACACCTTC. Translating it yields CASSTGDLNYGYTF.